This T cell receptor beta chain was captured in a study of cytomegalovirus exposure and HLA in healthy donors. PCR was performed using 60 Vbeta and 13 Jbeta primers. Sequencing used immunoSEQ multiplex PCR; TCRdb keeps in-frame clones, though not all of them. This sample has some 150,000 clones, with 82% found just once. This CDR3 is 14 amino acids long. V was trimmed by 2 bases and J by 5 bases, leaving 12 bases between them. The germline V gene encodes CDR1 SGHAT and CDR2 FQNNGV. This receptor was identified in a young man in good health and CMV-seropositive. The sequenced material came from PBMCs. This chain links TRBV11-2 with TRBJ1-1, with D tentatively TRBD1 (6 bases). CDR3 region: CASSLYRVGTEAFF. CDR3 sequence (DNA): TGTGCCAGCAGCTTATACAGGGTTGGAACTGAAGCTTTCTTT.